Following are 32 T cell receptor beta chains from one sample sequenced in a study of blood T cell repertoires in COVID-19. The protocol was immunoSEQ multiplex PCR, while the TCRdb copy is restricted to in-frame clones and leaves out a portion. The sample lists about 170,000 clones; 84% were seen once. The material sequenced was peripheral blood. The receptor set was obtained from a man in his forties or fifties who had recovered from COVID-19.

This sequence joins TRBV12-3 or TRBV12-4 and TRBJ2-1, with D possibly TRBD1 on 6 matching bases. V was shortened by 3 bases and J by 8 bases, with 11 bases between the two germline ends. The CDR3 runs to 13 residues. The CDR3 nucleotides are TGTGCCAGCAGTTTTGGGGCAGGGGATGAGCAGTTCTTC. Residues: CASSFGAGDEQFF.

The gene calls are TRBV5-6 and TRBJ2-7, with D possibly matching TRBD2 (5 bases). The CDR3 is made up of 15 amino acids. The germline V gene encodes CDR1 SGHDT and CDR2 YYEEEE. V shed 1 base and J shed 1 base, with 12 bases lying between them. The CDR3 DNA is TGTGCCAGCAGCTTGTTTGGACTCGCTTCCTACGAGCAGTACTTC. Its protein is CASSLFGLASYEQYF.

This chain uses TRBV9 with TRBJ2-1, with TRBD2 as a possible D gene (5 bases). The CDR3 length is 16 residues. Trimming took off 0 bases at V and 0 bases at J, with 10 bases between the two ends. CDR1 is SGDLS, CDR2 YYNGEE, per germline. The CDR3 DNA reads as TGTGCCAGCAGCGTAGTTGGCGGGTACTCCTACAATGAGCAGTTCTTC. It yields the protein CASSVVGGYSYNEQFF.

CDR3 DNA sequence: TGTGCCAGTAGTCTGGAAGACAGAAACTCCTACGAGCAGTACTTC. As protein: CASSLEDRNSYEQYF. The rearrangement links TRBV19 to TRBJ2-7, with D perhaps matching TRBD1 (5 bases). The CDR3 extends over 15 amino acids. Germline values: CDR1 LNHDA, CDR2 SQIVND (reference sequence). The V end lost 5 bases, the J end lost 0 bases, and 14 bases lay between the germline ends.

The chain employs TRBV5-5 and TRBJ2-7; possibly TRBD2 for D (5 bases). CDR1 and CDR2 (germline): SGHKS, YYEKEE (reference sequence). The CDR3 has 12 amino acids. Trimming left V 1 base short and J 3 bases short, with 5 bases between. The CDR3 nucleotides are TGTGCCAGCAGCTTGACTAGCTACGAGCAGTACTTC. Protein: CASSLTSYEQYF.

With regard to this clone: This may stem from a read error, because a much larger clone lies one nucleotide away. J is TRBJ2-7 and V is TRBV4-1; TRBD1 matches at 7 bases. From germline, CDR1 is MGHRA and CDR2 YSYEKL. V dropped 4 bases and J dropped 0; count of bases not matched to a gene: 0. The CDR3 totals 13 residues. CDR3: CASSPGGSYEQYF. The CDR3 DNA sequence: TGCGCCAGCAGCCCAGGGGGCTCCTACGAGCAGTACTTC.

The V gene is TRBV4-2, the J gene TRBJ1-1; D gene ambiguous. Trimming took 1 base from V and 0 from J, leaving 9 bases between them. The germline V gene encodes CDR1 LGHNA and CDR2 YNFKEQ. CDR3 length: 15 residues. The CDR3 DNA sequence: TGTGCCAGCAGCCAAGGGACGGGATTGAACACTGAAGCTTTCTTT. Its protein product is CASSQGTGLNTEAFF.

This chain uses TRBV30 with TRBJ2-3; TRBD2 matches at 7 bases. The CDR3 extends over 16 amino acids. Germline CDR1 and CDR2: GTSNPN and SVGIG (reference sequence). V was clipped by 0 bases and J by 6 bases; unmatched bases: 12. Here the CDR3 reads CAWSVYEGGPSDTQYF. The CDR3 DNA is TGTGCCTGGAGTGTTTATGAGGGAGGGCCATCGGATACGCAGTATTTT.

This sequence joins TRBV11-3 and TRBJ2-1; TRBD1 agrees at 7 bases. The CDR3 is made up of 16 amino acids. V lost 5 bases, J lost 2 bases, and 9 bases stayed unmatched. From germline, CDR1 is SGHNT and CDR2 YENEEA. Written as DNA, the CDR3 is TGTGCCAGCAGCCGATTGGGGCAGGGGGCCTACAATGAGCAGTTCTTC. It specifies CASSRLGQGAYNEQFF.

With respect to this clone: Other DNA sequences within the sample encode an identical CDR3. The chain recombines TRBV6-6 with TRBJ2-2; D is unresolved. There are 13 residues in the CDR3. The ends were cut back, 3 bases at V and 5 bases at J, with 7 bases in the middle. The germline V gene encodes CDR1 MNHNY and CDR2 SVGAGI (reference sequence). The CDR3 region is CASSYTGTGELFF. CDR3 in DNA: TGTGCCAGCAGTTATACCGGGACCGGGGAGCTGTTTTTT.

This chain's CDR3 is CATSRGHGLTNTEAFF. CDR3 nucleotides: TGTGCCACCAGCAGAGGCCATGGACTGACGAACACTGAAGCTTTCTTT. The rearrangement uses TRBV15 and TRBJ1-1; D gene unclear. From germline, CDR1 is LNHNV and CDR2 YYDKDF (reference sequence). The CDR3 runs to 16 residues. The V end was cut by 1 base, the J end by 1 base, with 13 bases between.

The chain joins TRBV30 to TRBJ1-2, with no clear D. This CDR3 region has 13 residues. Trimming took off 0 bases at V and 4 bases at J, with 9 bases between the two ends. CDR1 and CDR2 (germline): GTSNPN, SVGIG (reference sequence). CDR3 amino acids: CAWSVRGSYGYTF. The CDR3 bases are TGTGCCTGGAGTGTAAGAGGGTCCTATGGCTACACCTTC.

J is TRBJ1-1 and V is TRBV9; possible D gene TRBD1, 5 bases. The CDR3 contains 16 residues. From germline, CDR1 is SGDLS and CDR2 YYNGEE. Trimming took 4 bases from V and 0 from J, leaving 16 bases between them. The CDR3 sequence: CASSPDRQTMNTEAFF. The CDR3 bases are TGTGCCAGCAGCCCCGACAGACAGACAATGAACACTGAAGCTTTCTTT.

This clone appeared a few times. The chain recombines TRBV3-1 (or the pseudogene TRBV3-2) with TRBJ1-2; D is perhaps TRBD1 (5 bases). V was cut by 2 bases and J by 3 bases, with 16 bases left in between. The CDR3 loop spans 16 amino acids. Germline CDR1 and CDR2: LGHDT and YNNKEL (reference sequence). The CDR3 region is CASSQLGQGLDYGYTF. CDR3 DNA: TGTGCCAGCAGCCAACTGGGGCAGGGTTTGGACTATGGCTACACCTTC.

J is TRBJ2-3 and V is TRBV7-2; 11 bases are a match to TRBD2. V shed 1 base and J 4 bases; nucleotides not matched to a gene: 4. CDR3 size: 16 residues. Germline V CDR1 and CDR2: SGHTA, FQGNSA. CDR3 nucleotide sequence: TGTGCCAGCAGCTTAGAGACTAGCGGGAACCCAGATACGCAGTATTTT. As protein: CASSLETSGNPDTQYF.

This chain joins TRBV6-1 and TRBJ1-5; unclear D gene. Trimming took off 2 bases at V and 0 bases at J, with 8 bases between the two ends. Germline CDR1 MNHNS, CDR2 SASEGT. This CDR3 comprises 15 residues. The CDR3 DNA is TGTGCCAGCAGTGAACCCGTTTATAGCAATCAGCCCCAGCATTTT. Its translation: CASSEPVYSNQPQHF.

The rearrangement links TRBV4-3 to TRBJ2-7; D is perhaps TRBD2 (6 bases). The germline V gene has CDR1 LGHNA and CDR2 YSLEER. The V end lost 0 bases, the J end lost 2 bases, and 11 bases lay between the germline ends. The CDR3 is 15 amino acids. The CDR3 DNA is TGCGCCAGCAGCCAAGATAAAGGCGGGACCTACGAGCAGTACTTC. This encodes CASSQDKGGTYEQYF.

The gene calls are TRBV19 and TRBJ2-3; TRBD2 might be the D (5 bases). With 1 base removed from V and 0 bases from J, the gap between germline ends came to 11 bases. Germline V CDR1 and CDR2: LNHDA, SQIVND (reference sequence). This CDR3 is built from 16 residues. The CDR3 loop is CASSIGPGTSTDTQYF. CDR3 in DNA: TGTGCCAGTAGTATAGGCCCGGGAACTAGCACAGATACGCAGTATTTT.

The chain employs TRBV15 and TRBJ1-5; D is perhaps TRBD1 (5 bases). This CDR3 has 16 amino acids. CDR1 and CDR2 from the germline V gene are LNHNV and YYDKDF (reference sequence). V was pared by 4 bases and J by 0 bases, with 13 bases between. Here the CDR3 reads CATSTQFRGSNQPQHF. DNA of the CDR3: TGTGCCACCAGCACCCAATTTAGGGGTAGCAATCAGCCCCAGCATTTT.

This chain links TRBV2 with TRBJ1-5, with 8 bases that match TRBD1. From germline, CDR1 is SNHLY and CDR2 FYNNEI. This CDR3 spans 17 amino acids. V lost 3 bases and J lost 2; bases outside the gene matches: 9. Written as DNA, the CDR3 is TGTGCCAGCAGTGAGCTAGGACAGGGCTTGGGCAATCAGCCCCAGCATTTT. Amino acids: CASSELGQGLGNQPQHF.

This chain links TRBV4-3 with TRBJ2-7; possibly TRBD2 for D (6 bases). CDR1 is LGHNA and CDR2 is YSLEER in the germline V gene. Trimming removed 5 bases from V and 2 bases from J, with 10 bases in between. CDR3 length: 13 residues. The CDR3 here is CASSLTRTYEQYF. Here the CDR3 DNA reads TGCGCCAGCAGCTTGACTAGAACCTACGAGCAGTACTTC.

The V call is TRBV7-2, the J call TRBJ2-7, with a possible D match to TRBD2 (7 bases). V lost 1 base and J 0 bases, leaving 13 bases between the germline ends. CDR1 is SGHTA, CDR2 FQGNSA, per germline. The CDR3 consists of 16 residues. In DNA, the CDR3 is TGTGCCAGCAGCTTAGGGGGGGGCTTTACCTCCTACGAGCAGTACTTC. This sequence encodes CASSLGGGFTSYEQYF.

V and J are TRBV6-6 and TRBJ2-5, with D possibly matching TRBD1 (6 bases). Germline-derived CDR1 and CDR2 are MNHNY and SVGAGI (reference sequence). V lost 6 bases and J 5 bases, leaving 16 bases between the germline ends. This CDR3 has 14 residues. CDR3 protein: CASRRQQGRETQYF. The CDR3 nucleotides are TGTGCCAGCAGAAGACAACAGGGTCGGGAGACCCAGTACTTC.

V usage is TRBV28 and J usage is TRBJ1-2; 8 bases fit TRBD1. Germline V gene data show CDR1 as MDHEN and CDR2 as SYDVKM. This CDR3 comprises 13 residues. The junction had 6 bases not matched to a gene; V was cut back by 4 bases and J by 8 bases. Here the CDR3 reads CASSSQGDLGYTF. The CDR3 DNA reads TGTGCCAGCAGTTCACAGGGGGACTTAGGCTACACCTTC.

The V call is TRBV19, the J call TRBJ2-6; the D gene is possibly TRBD1 (6 bases). Germline V CDR1 and CDR2: LNHDA, SQIVND (reference sequence). The CDR3 runs to 13 residues. Here the CDR3 DNA reads TGTGCGGGTGGGGGCGTCGGGGCCAACGTCCTGACTTTC. Translating it yields CAGGGVGANVLTF.

This clone was counted a single time. The chain employs TRBV19 and TRBJ2-7; the match to TRBD1 covers 8 bases. Germline values: CDR1 LNHDA, CDR2 SQIVND (reference sequence). The V segment lost 5 bases and the J segment 2 bases; nucleotides outside the gene matches: 5. The CDR3 is made up of 14 amino acids. The CDR3 reads CASSSTGAAYEQYF. The CDR3 nucleotides read TGTGCCAGTAGTTCGACAGGGGCCGCCTACGAGCAGTACTTC.

This rearrangement joins TRBV10-3 to TRBJ1-2; D is ambiguous. The CDR3 has 14 amino acids. V was cut by 5 bases and J by 6 bases, with 16 bases left in between. Germline CDR1 reads ENHRY; CDR2 reads SYGVKD. The CDR3 DNA reads as TGTGCCATCAGTTCCCCGAGGAGGGCCGATGGCTACACCTTC. Its protein product is CAISSPRRADGYTF.

The chain links TRBV6-5 to TRBJ2-6; 7 bases match TRBD1. Germline assignment: CDR1 MNHEY and CDR2 SVGAGI. J lost 1 base, V lost 6 bases, and 0 bases had no gene match. This CDR3 region has 14 residues. The CDR3 spells CASRTGSGANVLTF. Here the CDR3 DNA reads TGTGCCAGCAGGACAGGGTCTGGGGCCAACGTCCTGACTTTC.

The chain couples TRBV18 to TRBJ2-3; D is undetermined. Trimming pared 5 bases from V and 6 bases from J, leaving 9 bases between. CDR1 and CDR2 (germline): KGHSH, LQKENI. CDR3 length: 12 amino acids. For the CDR3, the DNA is TGTGCCAGCTCAGTTTATTCGGATACGCAGTATTTT. Encoded protein: CASSVYSDTQYF.

This chain links TRBV5-8 with TRBJ2-1; the D is unclear. Germline V gene sequence: CDR1 SGHTS, CDR2 YDEGEE. CDR3 length: 11 amino acids. Trimming stripped 4 bases from V and 13 bases from J, with 12 bases between. The CDR3: CASSLLYGQFF. Written as DNA, the CDR3 is TGTGCCAGCAGCCTCCTTTATGGCCAGTTCTTC.

This rearrangement joins TRBV6-5 to TRBJ1-1; 10 positions agree with TRBD1. Looked up from germline, CDR1 is MNHEY and CDR2 is SVGAGI. Trimming cost V 6 bases and J 4 bases; bases outside gene matches: 5. CDR3 size: 14 residues. In nucleotides, the CDR3 is TGTGCCAGCAGCCCGACAGGGGGCATCACTGAAGCTTTCTTT. Residues: CASSPTGGITEAFF.

The V gene is TRBV13, the J gene TRBJ2-2; 8 bases fit TRBD2. Losses at the gene ends were 2 bases for V and 6 bases for J; bases not matched to a gene: 5. The germline CDR1 and CDR2 sequences are PRHDT and FYEKMQ (reference sequence). The CDR3 is made up of 15 amino acids. For the CDR3, the DNA is TGTGCCAGCAGCTTACCCGTAGCGGGGTCCGGGGAGCTGTTTTTT. Translation gives CASSLPVAGSGELFF.